These T cell receptor beta chains were read from a single sample in a study of cytomegalovirus exposure and HLA in healthy donors. Method: immunoSEQ multiplex PCR; TCRdb's copy keeps in-frame clones and lacks some. This table holds approximately 300,000 clones, about 80% found once. Sequencing was done on a sample of PBMCs. All receptors come from a girl aged 2-10 years in good health and CMV-seronegative. Both conserved end residues are part of each CDR3. The listing skips clone size in some rows; elsewhere it reads once, few, many or a size class.

j_call clone_size v_call cdr3_aa
TRBJ2-5 . TRBV28 CASRTAGGPEETQYF
TRBJ2-1 . TRBV28 CASSPHEVAGVNEQFF
TRBJ2-3 . TRBV7-9 CASSLSSTDTQYF
TRBJ2-1 . TRBV28 CASSPGLAGGRNEQFF
TRBJ1-4 . TRBV5-1 CASRRLATNEKLFF
TRBJ1-6 . TRBV19 CASSPGQFNSPLHF
TRBJ2-1 . TRBV7-9 CASSARLAGDDEQFF
TRBJ1-1 . TRBV19 CASSHRGGTEAFF
TRBJ1-2 . TRBV27 CASSTRQGAPTYGYTF
TRBJ2-3 few TRBV27 CASRPGQGRSDTQYF
TRBJ1-2 . TRBV5-4 CASSLAYRSNYGYTF
TRBJ1-5 . TRBV19 CATADRGGEPQHF
TRBJ1-1 . TRBV9 CASSEWTANTEAFF
TRBJ2-7 . TRBV4-1 CASSRDWPGSSYEQYF
TRBJ1-1 . TRBV14 CASSQVGQLNTEAFF
TRBJ1-6 once TRBV28 CASSLSTPGTGSSYNSPLHF
TRBJ2-7 . TRBV7-9 CASSIRTSGLYEQYF
TRBJ1-1 . TRBV18 CASSRTENTEAFF
TRBJ2-7 . TRBV27 CASSRLARHEQYF
TRBJ1-2 . TRBV10-3 CVIDGTPYGYTF
TRBJ2-7 . TRBV29-1 CSVVTSEGREQYF
TRBJ2-7 . TRBV19 CASSIRETYEQYF
TRBJ2-5 . TRBV7-3 CASSYGGTGETQYF
TRBJ2-1 . TRBV2 CASTLLAGGHNEQFF
TRBJ1-2 . TRBV2 CASRPYKGQGEGYGYTF
TRBJ1-1 . TRBV10-3 CAISEFLQASVNTEAFF
TRBJ1-3 . TRBV6-6 CASTWEGFGNTIYF
TRBJ1-2 . TRBV19 CASSNRLSLRDYGYTF
TRBJ2-3 . TRBV2 CASSPSRGSSTDTQYF
TRBJ2-1 few TRBV6-5 CASSYPPDEQFF
TRBJ2-1 few TRBV6-6 CASSYSGAYNEQFF
TRBJ1-2 few TRBV5-1 CASSLNNRFNYGYTF
TRBJ1-1 . TRBV7-9 CASRPRQGTEAFF
. . TRBV6-5 CASSYRSGTGNYEQYF
TRBJ2-3 . TRBV28 CASSFPGTGGLDTQYF
TRBJ1-4 . TRBV28 CASSLRSGGNEKLFF
TRBJ2-7 . TRBV11-2 CASSPGAVPYEQYF
TRBJ1-2 . TRBV6-5 CASTGIGGYTF
TRBJ2-5 . TRBV28 CASSTPGEETQYF
TRBJ1-1 once TRBV18 CASSPVAVAGTRNTEAFF
TRBJ1-1 few TRBV28 CASSFQGLVNTEAFF
TRBJ2-3 . TRBV6-4 CASSALAGGGTDTQYF
TRBJ2-7 . TRBV4-1 CASNRVAGDYEQYF
TRBJ2-2 . TRBV4-1 CASSPGTNTGELFF